A selection of T cell receptor beta chains follows, all from one sample in a study of blood T cell repertoires in COVID-19. The table came from immunoSEQ multiplex PCR; TCRdb's copy has only in-frame clones and leaves some out. The sample has approximately 75,000 clones, less than 90% seen once. Sample: peripheral blood. These receptors originate from an elderly woman with acute or convalescent COVID-19. Each CDR3 is given with its conserved first and last residue. D genes are given only for firm matches. Where a row states a size, it is once, few, many or the class of an expanded clone; other rows omit it.

NA,NA,TRBJ2-2,TRBV5-4,TGTGCCAGCAGCTCCCCTCTAGCCAACACCGGGGAGCTGTTTTTT,CASSSPLANTGELFF
NA,NA,TRBJ2-7,TRBV28,TGTGCCAGCAGTCCCCGGGGCGGGGAGATCTCCTACGAGCAGTACTTC,CASSPRGGEISYEQYF
once,TRBD1,TRBJ1-1,TRBV9,TGTGCCAGCAGCGCGCGCCCGGGACAGAGGAACACTGAAGCTTTCTTT,CASSARPGQRNTEAFF
once,TRBD1,TRBJ2-7,TRBV27,TGTGCCAGCAGTCACAGGGGTGGCGAGCAGTACTTC,CASSHRGGEQYF
NA,TRBD2,TRBJ2-5,TRBV7-8,TGTGCCAGCAGCCCGGGACTAGTGGAGACCCAGTACTTC,CASSPGLVETQYF
NA,NA,TRBJ1-4,TRBV2,TGTGCCGGGCTGGGGGGGGAGCGAGAAAAACTGTTTTTT,CAGLGGEREKLFF
NA,TRBD2,TRBJ2-1,TRBV11-2,TGTGCCAGCAGCTTAGGTCCGGACGGGGGGAATGAGCAGTTCTTC,CASSLGPDGGNEQFF
NA,TRBD1,TRBJ1-2,TRBV19,TGTGCCAGTAGTCTCGGGACAGGGGTGGCGGGGTTGAGTGGCTACACCTTC,CASSLGTGVAGLSGYTF
NA,NA,TRBJ2-7,TRBV11-2,TGTGCCAGCAGCTTCTCTTATGTGCAGTACTTC,CASSFSYVQYF
NA,NA,TRBJ2-7,TRBV24-1,TGTGCCACCAGTGACCCCCGGCAGGGCCTGGGCGAGCAGTACTTC,CATSDPRQGLGEQYF
NA,NA,TRBJ1-1,TRBV18,TGTGCCAGCTCACCAAGGAACTTAGGACAGTCGAACACTGAAGCTTTCTTT,CASSPRNLGQSNTEAFF
NA,NA,TRBJ1-5,TRBV19,TGTGCCAGTAGTCCCAAAGGGGCTTTTGGCAATCAGCCCCAGCATTTT,CASSPKGAFGNQPQHF
NA,NA,TRBJ1-2,TRBV15,TGTGCCACCAGCAGAGATCGGGGGGGTAGCTATGGCTACACCTTC,CATSRDRGGSYGYTF
NA,TRBD1,TRBJ1-4,TRBV18,TGTGCCAGCTCACCCCGGGACAGGGAAAAACTGTTTTTT,CASSPRDREKLFF
once,TRBD1,TRBJ1-2,TRBV25-1,TGTGCCAGCAGTGATCTCGACAGGGGGTATGGCTACACCTTC,CASSDLDRGYGYTF
NA,TRBD1,TRBJ1-4,TRBV7-9,TGTGCCAGCAGCTTGGGGACAGGGCTAACTGAAAAACTGTTTTTT,CASSLGTGLTEKLFF
NA,NA,TRBJ2-5,TRBV5-4,TGTGCCAGCACCTTTGGAGGGTCCTCGACTCCGCAGACCCAGTACTTC,CASTFGGSSTPQTQYF
NA,NA,TRBJ1-2,TRBV10-3,TGTGCCATCAGTGAGGGGCAGGGGTCTAATGGCTACACCTTC,CAISEGQGSNGYTF
NA,NA,TRBJ1-1,TRBV5-1,TGCGCCAGCAGCTTGGGGGCAGGGGAGACTGAAGCTTTCTTT,CASSLGAGETEAFF
NA,TRBD2,TRBJ2-2,TRBV7-9,TGTGCCAGCAGCGGAACTAGCGGGAGGGCCGGGGAGCTGTTTTTT,CASSGTSGRAGELFF
NA,NA,TRBJ1-4,TRBV9,TGTGCCAGCAGCGCCTCGGGGGGGACAACTAATGAAAAACTGTTTTTT,CASSASGGTTNEKLFF
NA,TRBD1,TRBJ1-1,TRBV14,TGTGCCAGCAGCCGGAGAGGGTCTTCGGACAGGCCCACTGAAGCTTTCTTT,CASSRRGSSDRPTEAFF
NA,TRBD1,TRBJ1-1,TRBV7-3,TGTGCCAGCAGCGCAGGGGGCGGCATCACTGAAGCTTTCTTT,CASSAGGGITEAFF
NA,NA,TRBJ2-4,TRBV27,TGTGCCAGCAAACCGGGGTTGGGGGCGGCCAAAAACATTCAGTACTTC,CASKPGLGAAKNIQYF
NA,TRBD1,TRBJ1-1,TRBV3-1/TRBV3-2,TGTGCCAGCAGCCGACAGGGGTCCCCTGAAGCTTTCTTT,CASSRQGSPEAFF
NA,TRBD1,TRBJ1-4,TRBV5-8,TGTGCCAGCAGCCCCGGACAGGGGGCATTTCATGGAAAACTGTTTTTT,CASSPGQGAFHGKLFF
few,TRBD1,TRBJ1-2,TRBV5-6,TGTGCCAGCAGCAGTAGACAGGGTTGGGTTTATGGCTACACCTTC,CASSSRQGWVYGYTF
NA,NA,TRBJ1-1,TRBV7-3,TGTGCCAGCAGCCCGAGGGACAAGCAGAACACTGAAGCTTTCTTT,CASSPRDKQNTEAFF
few,NA,TRBJ1-4,TRBV27,TGTGCCAGCAGGCGGGGGCAGGGGCGAGCAACTAATGAAAAACTGTTTTTT,CASRRGQGRATNEKLFF